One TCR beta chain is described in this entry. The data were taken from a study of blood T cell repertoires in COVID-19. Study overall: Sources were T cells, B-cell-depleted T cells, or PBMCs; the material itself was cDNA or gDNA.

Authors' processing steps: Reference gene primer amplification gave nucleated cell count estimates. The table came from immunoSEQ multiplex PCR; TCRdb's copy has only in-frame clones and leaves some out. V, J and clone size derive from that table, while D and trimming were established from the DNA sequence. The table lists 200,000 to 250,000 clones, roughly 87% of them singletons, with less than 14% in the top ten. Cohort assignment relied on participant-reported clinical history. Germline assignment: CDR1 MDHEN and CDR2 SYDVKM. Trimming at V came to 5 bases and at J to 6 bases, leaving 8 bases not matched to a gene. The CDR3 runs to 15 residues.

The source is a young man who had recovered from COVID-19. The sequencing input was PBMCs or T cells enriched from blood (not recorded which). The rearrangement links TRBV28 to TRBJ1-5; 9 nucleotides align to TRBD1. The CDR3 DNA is TGTGCCAGCAGTCCTGAGGGACAGGGTGGTCAGCCCCAGCATTTT. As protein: CASSPEGQGGQPQHF.